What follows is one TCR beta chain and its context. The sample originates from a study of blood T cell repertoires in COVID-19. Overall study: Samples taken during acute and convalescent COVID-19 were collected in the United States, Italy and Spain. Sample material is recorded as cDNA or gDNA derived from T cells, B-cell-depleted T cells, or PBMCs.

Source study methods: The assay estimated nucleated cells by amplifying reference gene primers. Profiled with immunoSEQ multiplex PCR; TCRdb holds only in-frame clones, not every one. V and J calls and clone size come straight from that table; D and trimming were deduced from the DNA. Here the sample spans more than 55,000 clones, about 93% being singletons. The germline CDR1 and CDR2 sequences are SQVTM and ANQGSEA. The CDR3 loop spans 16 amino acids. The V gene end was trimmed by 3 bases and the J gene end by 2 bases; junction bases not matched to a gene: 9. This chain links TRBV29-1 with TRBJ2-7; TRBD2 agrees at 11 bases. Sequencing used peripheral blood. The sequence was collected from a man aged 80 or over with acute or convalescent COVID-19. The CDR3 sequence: CSVDSVGTSGAYEQYF. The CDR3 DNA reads TGCAGCGTTGATTCTGTGGGGACTAGCGGAGCCTACGAGCAGTACTTC.